The next 25 T cell receptor beta chains were all read from a single sample in a study of blood T cell repertoires in COVID-19. Here immunoSEQ multiplex PCR was the method, and the copy in TCRdb shows in-frame clones only, minus some. The table records over 350,000 clones, 85% to 90% of them present only once. The specimen was PBMCs or T cells enriched from blood (not recorded which). The receptors shown here come from a woman in her 50s who had recovered from COVID-19.

The CDR3 is CSVYFGFGDEQFF. The CDR3 nucleotides read TGCAGCGTCTACTTCGGGTTTGGAGATGAGCAGTTCTTC. The chain links TRBV29-1 to TRBJ2-1, with D hard to call. The ends were cut back, 6 bases at V and 8 bases at J, with 17 bases in the middle. CDR1 SQVTM and CDR2 ANQGSEA come from the germline V gene. The CDR3 runs 13 residues.

For the CDR3, the DNA is TGTGCCAGCAGTGGAAAGGGACAGCCCTCGGGAGCCAAAAACATTCAGTACTTC. Its protein is CASSGKGQPSGAKNIQYF. The gene calls are TRBV6-1 and TRBJ2-4, with 7 bases matching TRBD1. CDR1 and CDR2 (germline): MNHNS, SASEGT. The CDR3 has 18 residues. The ends lost 4 bases at V and 0 bases at J; junction bases unmatched: 12.

This chain links TRBV25-1 with TRBJ1-5; D might be TRBD1 (5 bases). The V end was cut by 3 bases, the J end by 4 bases, with 10 bases between. From germline, CDR1 is MGHDK and CDR2 SYGVNS. The CDR3 is 14 residues long. The CDR3 region has the DNA TGTGCCAGCAGTGAGGGGGGTAGTAATCAGCCCCAGCATTTT. Translation: CASSEGGSNQPQHF.

V usage is TRBV7-2 and J usage is TRBJ1-1; D might be TRBD1 (5 bases). V was pared by 0 bases and J by 0 bases, with 8 bases between. The germline V gene has CDR1 SGHTA and CDR2 FQGNSA. CDR3 size: 15 residues. CDR3 nucleotide sequence: TGTGCCAGCAGCTTAGCGCTCAGGGTGAACACTGAAGCTTTCTTT. Residues: CASSLALRVNTEAFF.

The CDR3 region is CASSLGTGSSNQPQHF. In DNA form, the CDR3 reads TGTGCCAGCAGCCTCGGGACAGGGTCTAGCAATCAGCCCCAGCATTTT. The chain recombines TRBV7-9 with TRBJ1-5; the match to TRBD1 covers 9 bases. The J segment lost 0 bases and the V segment lost 5 bases, leaving 5 bases of the junction unmatched. The germline V gene encodes CDR1 SEHNR and CDR2 FQNEAQ (reference sequence). The CDR3 sequence is 16 residues long.

The chain employs TRBV7-9 and TRBJ2-3, with TRBD1 identical over 7 bases. V shed 6 bases, J shed 6 bases, and the junction held 9 bases outside the gene matches. This CDR3 has 14 residues. Germline loops: CDR1 SEHNR, CDR2 FQNEAQ (reference sequence). The CDR3 is CASSSTGPLDTQYF. Written as DNA, the CDR3 is TGTGCCAGCAGTTCGACAGGGCCCCTGGATACGCAGTATTTT. The entire variable domain, with the rest obtained from reference TRBV7-9 and TRBJ2-3, is as follows: DTGVSQNPRHKITKRGQNVTFRCDPISEHNRLYWYRQTLGQGPEFLTYFQNEAQLEKSRLLSDRFSAERPKGSFSTLEIQRTEQGDSAMYLCASSSTGPLDTQYFGPGTRLTVL.

The chain carries TRBV27 and TRBJ1-4; D remains unclear. This CDR3 comprises 13 residues. V was shortened by 3 bases and J by 8 bases, with 10 bases between the two germline ends. The germline V gene has CDR1 MNHEY and CDR2 SMNVEV (reference sequence). The CDR3 region is CASSLLVQEKLFF. The CDR3 DNA reads as TGTGCCAGCAGTTTGTTGGTTCAGGAAAAACTGTTTTTT.

The V call is TRBV30, the J call TRBJ2-3; TRBD1 might be the D (6 bases). Looked up from germline, CDR1 is GTSNPN and CDR2 is SVGIG (reference sequence). The germline V and J ends were trimmed by 0 bases and 4 bases, with 17 bases remaining between them. The CDR3 length is 16 residues. The CDR3 sequence: CAWSVFPGALPDTQYF. DNA for the CDR3: TGTGCCTGGAGTGTGTTCCCAGGGGCCTTACCAGATACGCAGTATTTT.

This chain connects TRBV19 to TRBJ1-5, with a possible D match to TRBD1 (5 bases). CDR3 size: 14 residues. Germline CDR1 reads LNHDA; CDR2 reads SQIVND (reference sequence). Trimming pared 5 bases from V and 0 bases from J, leaving 8 bases between. This chain's CDR3 is CASSPRDSNQPQHF. CDR3 sequence (DNA): TGTGCCAGTAGTCCCAGGGATAGCAATCAGCCCCAGCATTTT.

This chain joins TRBV7-2 and TRBJ2-1; D remains ambiguous. The CDR3 covers 15 residues. V lost 2 bases and J lost 0, with 8 bases in between. Germline V CDR1 and CDR2: SGHTA, FQGNSA. CDR3 amino acids: CASSLQVSSYNEQFF. The DNA for the CDR3 is TGTGCCAGCAGCTTACAGGTGAGCTCCTACAATGAGCAGTTCTTC.

The V gene is TRBV10-3, the J gene TRBJ2-3; TRBD1 matches 7 bases. CDR3 size: 16 residues. Germline CDR1 reads ENHRY; CDR2 reads SYGVKD. The V segment lost 1 base and the J segment 4 bases; nucleotides outside the gene matches: 8. DNA for the CDR3: TGTGCCATCAGTGAGTACAGGGGTCTTGGAGCAGATACGCAGTATTTT. Protein product: CAISEYRGLGADTQYF.

CDR3 protein: CAISDSAAGLNQPQHF. The DNA for the CDR3 is TGTGCCATCAGTGACAGTGCGGCGGGCCTCAATCAGCCCCAGCATTTT. The chain links TRBV10-3 to TRBJ1-5; D remains unclear. Per the germline V gene, CDR1 is ENHRY and CDR2 is SYGVKD. This CDR3 is 16 amino acids long. V was trimmed by 3 bases and J by 3 bases, leaving 15 bases between them.

The rearrangement joins TRBV5-1 to TRBJ1-1, with D maybe TRBD1 (5 bases). Between the trimmed V and J ends, which lost 2 bases and 0 bases, there was a span of 11 bases. Germline loops: CDR1 SGHRS, CDR2 YFSETQ. The length of the CDR3 is 15 residues. The CDR3 coding sequence is TGCGCCAGCAGCTTTGGGGCAACCTTGAACACTGAAGCTTTCTTT. This gives the protein CASSFGATLNTEAFF.

V and J are TRBV5-1 and TRBJ1-5; D may be TRBD1 (6 bases). From germline, CDR1 is SGHRS and CDR2 YFSETQ. This CDR3 has 16 residues. V was pared by 4 bases and J by 0 bases, with 14 bases between. The CDR3 nucleotides read TGCGCCAGCAGCCCCGATGGACAGTTTAGCAATCAGCCCCAGCATTTT. As protein: CASSPDGQFSNQPQHF. The entire variable domain, with the rest obtained from reference TRBV5-1 and TRBJ1-5, is as follows: KAGVTQTPRYLIKTRGQQVTLSCSPISGHRSVSWYQQTPGQGLQFLFEYFSETQRNKGNFPGRFSGRQFSNSRSEMNVSTLELGDSALYLCASSPDGQFSNQPQHFGDGTRLSIL.

This sequence joins TRBV2 and TRBJ1-1; no clear D gene. The germline V and J ends were trimmed by 6 bases and 0 bases, with 8 bases remaining between them. Germline V gene sequence: CDR1 SNHLY, CDR2 FYNNEI. The CDR3 totals 13 residues. This CDR3 is CASRIAMNTEAFF. For the CDR3, the DNA is TGTGCCAGCAGGATAGCAATGAACACTGAAGCTTTCTTT.

This clone was detected only once. This sequence joins TRBV6-5 and TRBJ1-1; D is perhaps TRBD1 (5 bases). The CDR3 runs 14 residues. Trimming took off 0 bases at V and 6 bases at J, with 11 bases between the two ends. Germline CDR1 is MNHEY and CDR2 is SVGAGI. In DNA form, the CDR3 reads TGTGCCAGCAGTTACTCAAAGGGGCCGCCTGAAGCTTTCTTT. It is translated as CASSYSKGPPEAFF.

The rearrangement links TRBV19 to TRBJ1-1, with D perhaps matching TRBD1 (6 bases). Trimming took off 7 bases at V and 1 base at J, with 19 bases between the two ends. The CDR3 contains 16 residues. Germline CDR1 and CDR2: LNHDA and SQIVND (reference sequence). CDR3 in amino acids: CASTPGEGGRNTEAFF. The CDR3 nucleotides read TGTGCCAGTACGCCCGGGGAAGGGGGACGGAACACTGAAGCTTTCTTT.

This clone was detected only a few times. In nucleotides, the CDR3 is TGTGCCAGCACTCAGGATCAGAACACTGAAGCTTTCTTT. Encoded protein: CASTQDQNTEAFF. The chain employs TRBV7-2 and TRBJ1-1, with D unclear. Germline CDR1 SGHTA, CDR2 FQGNSA. CDR3 length: 13 residues. V lost 7 bases and J 1 base, leaving 10 bases between the germline ends.

The chain links TRBV2 to TRBJ1-1; TRBD1 might be the D (6 bases). V dropped 4 bases and J dropped 9 bases, with 12 bases sitting between them. Germline loops: CDR1 SNHLY, CDR2 FYNNEI. This CDR3 comprises 12 residues. CDR3 residues: CASSGSGTKAFF. The CDR3, as DNA: TGTGCCAGCAGTGGATCCGGGACAAAAGCTTTCTTT.

This clone was detected only once. The chain employs TRBV10-3 and TRBJ1-5; tentative D call: TRBD1 (6 bases). V was clipped by 4 bases and J by 4 bases, with 17 bases between them. Germline V CDR1 and CDR2: ENHRY, SYGVKD. This CDR3 is built from 16 residues. CDR3 residues: CAISAFYTGTNQPQHF. The CDR3 nucleotides read TGTGCCATCAGTGCCTTTTATACAGGGACGAATCAGCCCCAGCATTTT.

The chain links TRBV5-1 to TRBJ1-2; D ambiguous. V lost 2 bases, J lost 4 bases, and 15 bases lay in between. This CDR3 is 15 amino acids long. Germline V lookup: CDR1 SGHRS, CDR2 YFSETQ. The CDR3 reads CASSLGAVPTYGYTF. DNA of the CDR3: TGCGCCAGCAGCTTAGGAGCGGTGCCGACCTATGGCTACACCTTC.

For the CDR3, the DNA is TGTGCCAGCTCACCACAGAGGTCCCAGGGCTACGAGCAGTACTTC. This encodes CASSPQRSQGYEQYF. The gene calls are TRBV18 and TRBJ2-7; D possibly corresponds to TRBD1 (5 bases). Germline CDR1 KGHSH, CDR2 LQKENI. The V end lost 1 base, the J end lost 3 bases, and 13 bases lay between the germline ends. CDR3 length: 15 amino acids. Drawing the rest from reference TRBV18 and TRBJ2-7, the complete variable domain is NAGVMQNPRHLVRRRGQEARLRCSPMKGHSHVYWYRQLPEEGLKFMVYLQKENIIDESGMPKERFSAEFPKEGPSILRIQQVVRGDSAAYFCASSPQRSQGYEQYFGPGTRLTVT.

The J gene is TRBJ1-2, the V gene TRBV6-1; 7 bases align to TRBD1. Germline V gene lookup returns CDR1 MNHNS and CDR2 SASEGT. The J segment lost 3 bases and the V segment lost 2 bases, leaving 6 bases of the junction unmatched. The CDR3 loop spans 15 amino acids. The CDR3 DNA reads TGTGCCAGCAGTGAATTAAGTCAGGGGGACTATGGCTACACCTTC. Amino acid sequence: CASSELSQGDYGYTF.

The chain joins TRBV19 to TRBJ2-3, with TRBD2 matching over 9 bases. Germline CDR1 LNHDA, CDR2 SQIVND (reference sequence). The V and J ends lost 5 bases and 2 bases, in that order; junction bases with no gene match: 11. The CDR3 runs 17 residues. The CDR3 sequence: CASSLTAGGSFTDTQYF. As DNA, the CDR3 is TGTGCCAGTAGTCTAACAGCGGGGGGCTCCTTCACAGATACGCAGTATTTT.

The rearrangement links TRBV18 to TRBJ1-4, with D possibly matching TRBD1 (5 bases). The V gene's germline CDR1 is KGHSH and CDR2 LQKENI. The CDR3 extends over 16 amino acids. The V end lost 2 bases, the J end lost 2 bases, and 12 bases lay between the germline ends. CDR3 residues: CASSPGLRGTNEKLFF. The CDR3 DNA sequence: TGTGCCAGCTCACCAGGTCTAAGGGGCACTAATGAAAAACTGTTTTTT.